This TCR beta chain was found in a study of T-cell reconstitution after alpha-beta-depleted transplantation in children. The study, taken as a whole, reports: T cells produced anew were the main source of T-cell counts and diversity one year after transplant.

This clonotype showed up many times. Its antigen is currently unknown. Unique molecular identifiers were incorporated during preparation of the TCRbeta library. TCRdb independently ran MiXCR on the PCR reads; one entry per CDR3 protein. The profile shows approximately 430,000 distinct CDR3 sequences, roughly 16% of them singletons. The CDR3 loop spans 16 amino acids. Trimming cost V 3 bases and J 2 bases; bases outside gene matches: 8. CDR1 is SGHVS and CDR2 is FNYEAQ in the germline V gene. The sample here was PBMCs, mostly from graft donor cells, taken 360 days after TCRalphabeta/CD19-depleted stem cell transplant. The source of this sequence is a boy younger than two who had a stem cell transplant for Wiskott-Aldrich syndrome, so the T cells may come from the graft donor. This chain joins TRBV7-6 and TRBJ2-3, with 7 bases fitting TRBD2. The CDR3 sequence is CASSLRPSGFTDTQYF. The CDR3, as DNA: TGTGCCAGCAGCTTGAGGCCTAGCGGATTCACAGATACGCAGTATTTT.